Here is one TCR beta chain with its context. The data were obtained in a study of control samples from healthy donors and cancer patients. The repertoire was sequenced with immunoSEQ multiplex PCR; TCRdb's copy has only in-frame clones and lacks some. The table lists around 49,000 clones, approximately 89% of them singletons, with roughly 1.5% in the top ten. The origin of this receptor is a man aged 40-49 years with colorectal cancer. Sequenced: PBMCs.

CDR3 protein: CASSQTLQGIGSYEQYF. The DNA of the CDR3 is TGCGCCAGCAGCCAGACTTTACAGGGGATTGGCTCCTACGAGCAGTACTTC. The rearrangement joins TRBV4-1 to TRBJ2-7, with 7 bases aligning to TRBD1. CDR3 size: 17 residues. J gave up 0 bases and V 3 bases, and 11 bases lay outside the gene matches. Per germline, CDR1 MGHRA and CDR2 YSYEKL.